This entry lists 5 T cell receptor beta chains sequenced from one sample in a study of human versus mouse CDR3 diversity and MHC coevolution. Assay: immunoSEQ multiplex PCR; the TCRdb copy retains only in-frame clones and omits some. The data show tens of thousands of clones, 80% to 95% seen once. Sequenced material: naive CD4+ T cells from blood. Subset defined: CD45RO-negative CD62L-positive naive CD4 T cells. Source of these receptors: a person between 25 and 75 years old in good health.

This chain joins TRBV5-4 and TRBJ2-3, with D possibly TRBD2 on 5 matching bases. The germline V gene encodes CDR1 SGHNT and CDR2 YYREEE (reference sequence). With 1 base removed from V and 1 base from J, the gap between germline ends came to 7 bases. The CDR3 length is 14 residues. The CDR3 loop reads CASSLRRGTDTQYF. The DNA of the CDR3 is TGTGCCAGCAGCTTGAGGCGGGGCACAGATACGCAGTATTTT.

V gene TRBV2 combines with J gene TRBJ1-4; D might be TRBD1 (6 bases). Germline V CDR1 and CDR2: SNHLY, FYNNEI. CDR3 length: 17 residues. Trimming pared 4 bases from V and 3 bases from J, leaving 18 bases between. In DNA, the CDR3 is TGTGCCAGCAGTGTTGAAGGAATGGGGGCCTCTAATGAAAAACTGTTTTTT. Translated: CASSVEGMGASNEKLFF.

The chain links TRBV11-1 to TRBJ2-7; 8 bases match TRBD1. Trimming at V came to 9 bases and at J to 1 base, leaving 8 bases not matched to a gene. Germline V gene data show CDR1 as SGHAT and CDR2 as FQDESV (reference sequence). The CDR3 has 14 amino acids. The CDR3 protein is CASSDRGYSYEQYF. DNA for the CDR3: TGTGCCAGTTCAGACAGGGGCTATTCCTACGAGCAGTACTTC.

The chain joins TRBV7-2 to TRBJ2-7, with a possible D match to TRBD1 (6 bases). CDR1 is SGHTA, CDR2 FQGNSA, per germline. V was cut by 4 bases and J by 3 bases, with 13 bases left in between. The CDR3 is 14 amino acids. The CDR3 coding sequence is TGTGCCAGCAGCTCTAGGACAGCCAACTACGAGCAGTACTTC. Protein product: CASSSRTANYEQYF.

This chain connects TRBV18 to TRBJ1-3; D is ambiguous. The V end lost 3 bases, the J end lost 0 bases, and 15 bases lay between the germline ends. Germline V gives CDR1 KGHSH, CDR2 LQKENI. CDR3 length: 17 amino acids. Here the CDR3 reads CASSPLAGLISGNTIYF. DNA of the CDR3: TGTGCCAGCTCACCCCTAGCAGGCCTTATCTCTGGAAACACCATATATTTT.